The 15 T cell receptor beta chains in this list originate from one sample, sequenced in a study of blood T cell repertoires in COVID-19. Repertoires were generated with immunoSEQ multiplex PCR, while TCRdb's copy carries only in-frame clones and drops some. Altogether about 33,000 clones are present, 88% being singletons, with the ten largest covering roughly 6.3%. Specimen: peripheral blood. These receptors were obtained from a human donor in a cohort sampled during active COVID-19.

This clone has only a few counts. The CDR3 region has the DNA TGCGCCAGCAGCTTTGGCCCGACAGGGAGCTCCTACAATGAGCAGTTCTTC. Residues: CASSFGPTGSSYNEQFF. The chain is built from TRBV5-1 and TRBJ2-1; 7 nucleotides line up with TRBD1. Germline trimming cut 2 bases from V and 0 bases from J; bases unmatched to any gene: 8. The germline V gene encodes CDR1 SGHRS and CDR2 YFSETQ. The CDR3 is made up of 17 amino acids.

V is TRBV5-8 and J is TRBJ1-5; tentative D call: TRBD1 (6 bases). Germline values: CDR1 SGHTS, CDR2 YDEGEE. The V end was cut by 5 bases, the J end by 4 bases, with 10 bases between. The CDR3 runs 13 residues. For the CDR3, the DNA is TGTGCCAGCAGTCTAACAGGGAATCAGCCCCAGCATTTT. Amino acid sequence: CASSLTGNQPQHF.

The rearrangement links TRBV7-9 to TRBJ2-7; 10 positions match TRBD2. The germline V gene has CDR1 SEHNR and CDR2 FQNEAQ (reference sequence). V dropped 5 bases and J dropped 4; count of bases not matched to a gene: 8. This CDR3 is built from 15 residues. The CDR3 loop reads CASSPFLAGVYEQYF. The DNA for the CDR3 is TGTGCCAGCAGCCCTTTCCTAGCGGGAGTGTACGAGCAGTACTTC. The entire variable domain, with the rest obtained from reference TRBV7-9 and TRBJ2-7, is as follows: DTGVSQNPRHKITKRGQNVTFRCDPISEHNRLYWYRQTLGQGPEFLTYFQNEAQLEKSRLLSDRFSAERPKGSFSTLEIQRTEQGDSAMYLCASSPFLAGVYEQYFGPGTRLTVT.

This chain joins TRBV10-1 and TRBJ1-6; 10 positions match TRBD1. The CDR3 runs to 16 residues. V lost 4 bases, J lost 7 bases, and 7 bases stayed unmatched. CDR1 and CDR2 from the germline V gene are WNHNN and SYGVQD (reference sequence). CDR3 protein: CASSARQGARNSPLHF. The CDR3 DNA sequence: TGCGCCAGCAGTGCGCGACAGGGGGCGCGAAATTCACCCCTCCACTTT.

The chain employs TRBV6-5 and TRBJ2-1, with 12 nucleotides matching TRBD2. The germline gives CDR1 MNHEY, CDR2 SVGAGI. The CDR3 is made up of 15 amino acids. J lost 7 bases, V lost 6 bases, and 7 bases had no gene match. Here the CDR3 DNA reads TGTGCCAGCAGGACACTAGCGGGAGGCCGTAATGAGCAGTTCTTC. Its protein product is CASRTLAGGRNEQFF.

The chain joins TRBV18 to TRBJ2-3; 7 bases map to TRBD1. CDR3 length equals 15 residues. The trim removed 6 bases at V and 5 bases at J, leaving 11 bases unmatched. Germline CDR1 and CDR2: KGHSH and LQKENI. CDR3 coding DNA: TGTGCCAGCTCTCCCCGGGACAGAGTACAAGATACGCAGTATTTT. Protein: CASSPRDRVQDTQYF.

J is TRBJ2-7 and V is TRBV2; D possibly corresponds to TRBD1 (6 bases). The CDR3 is 13 amino acids. Looked up from germline, CDR1 is SNHLY and CDR2 is FYNNEI. V was clipped by 6 bases and J by 5 bases, with 14 bases between them. Here the CDR3 DNA reads TGTGCCAGCAGCGGCCTTGGGGGCCACGAGCAGTACTTC. It codes for CASSGLGGHEQYF.

The rearrangement joins TRBV18 to TRBJ2-3; a weak D match, TRBD1 (6 bases). The CDR3 sequence is 16 residues long. Germline V gene sequence: CDR1 KGHSH, CDR2 LQKENI. The germline V and J ends were trimmed by 3 bases and 2 bases, with 15 bases remaining between them. CDR3 bases: TGTGCCAGCTCACCTTCCGGGACAACCCTCACAGATACGCAGTATTTT. It is translated as CASSPSGTTLTDTQYF.

The chain links TRBV6-5 to TRBJ2-1, with 9 bases matching TRBD1. The CDR3 consists of 14 residues. J was trimmed by 7 bases and V by 7 bases; bases with no gene match: 8. CDR1 and CDR2 from the germline V gene are MNHEY and SVGAGI. The CDR3 spells CASKEDRGMNEQFF. The CDR3 DNA is TGTGCCAGCAAGGAGGACAGGGGTATGAATGAGCAGTTCTTC.

Of note for this clone: Distinct nucleotide sequences in the sample also encode this CDR3. The chain uses TRBV3-1 (or the pseudogene TRBV3-2) and TRBJ2-7; D uncertain. Germline V gene data show CDR1 as LGHDT and CDR2 as YNNKEL (reference sequence). V was shortened by 0 bases and J by 0 bases, with 6 bases between the two germline ends. The CDR3 contains 14 residues. In DNA, the CDR3 is TGTGCCAGCAGCCAAGATCCCAGCTCCTACGAGCAGTACTTC. Protein sequence: CASSQDPSSYEQYF.

V and J are TRBV2 and TRBJ1-1, with TRBD1 identical over 7 bases. The CDR3 length is 12 residues. The V and J ends lost 6 bases and 4 bases, in that order; junction bases with no gene match: 2. Germline assignment: CDR1 SNHLY and CDR2 FYNNEI. In nucleotides, the CDR3 is TGTGCCAGCAGACGACAGGGCACTGAAGCTTTCTTT. Its translation: CASRRQGTEAFF.

This clone was found once. The chain employs TRBV2 and TRBJ2-2; D is uncertain. Germline V gives CDR1 SNHLY, CDR2 FYNNEI. The CDR3 consists of 15 residues. Trimming pared 6 bases from V and 1 base from J, leaving 12 bases between. In DNA form, the CDR3 reads TGTGCCAGCAGGATGTGGGCCGGGAACACCGGGGAGCTGTTTTTT. Its translation is CASRMWAGNTGELFF.

The chain employs TRBV20-1 and TRBJ1-1, with D perhaps TRBD1 (5 bases). V was trimmed by 3 bases and J by 6 bases, leaving 8 bases between them. The CDR3 loop spans 11 amino acids. Germline-derived CDR1 and CDR2 are DFQATT and SNEGSKA (reference sequence). The CDR3 DNA sequence: TGCAGTGCTAGGTGGGGGGCTGAAGCTTTCTTT. Protein: CSARWGAEAFF.

This chain links TRBV25-1 with TRBJ2-2, with D possibly being TRBD2 (7 bases). This CDR3 spans 16 amino acids. Germline CDR1 and CDR2: MGHDK and SYGVNS. The V end was cut by 7 bases, the J end by 8 bases, with 23 bases between. DNA for the CDR3: TGTGCCAGCACACCTTCGGGGGGCCGGGTCAGGGGGGAGCTGTTTTTT. Translation: CASTPSGGRVRGELFF.

The chain couples TRBV5-6 to TRBJ2-7; TRBD1 matches at 9 bases. Germline lookup yields CDR1 SGHDT and CDR2 YYEEEE. The CDR3 covers 14 residues. V lost 3 bases and J lost 6; bases outside the gene matches: 7. CDR3 residues: CASSWGTGPGEQYF. The CDR3 DNA is TGTGCCAGCAGCTGGGGGACAGGGCCTGGCGAGCAGTACTTC.